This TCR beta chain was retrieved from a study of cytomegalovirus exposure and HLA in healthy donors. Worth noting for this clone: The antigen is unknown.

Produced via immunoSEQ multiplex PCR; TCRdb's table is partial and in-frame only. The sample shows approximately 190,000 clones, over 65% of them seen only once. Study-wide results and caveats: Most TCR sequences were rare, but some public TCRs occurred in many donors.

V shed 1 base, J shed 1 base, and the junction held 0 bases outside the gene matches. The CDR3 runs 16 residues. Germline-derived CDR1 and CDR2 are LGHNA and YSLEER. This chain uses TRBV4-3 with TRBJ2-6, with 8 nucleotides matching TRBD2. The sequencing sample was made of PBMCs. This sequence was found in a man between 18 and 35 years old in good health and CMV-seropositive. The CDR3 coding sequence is TGCGCCAGCAGCCAAGCGGGAGGGTCTGGGGCCAACGTCCTGACTTTC. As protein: CASSQAGGSGANVLTF.